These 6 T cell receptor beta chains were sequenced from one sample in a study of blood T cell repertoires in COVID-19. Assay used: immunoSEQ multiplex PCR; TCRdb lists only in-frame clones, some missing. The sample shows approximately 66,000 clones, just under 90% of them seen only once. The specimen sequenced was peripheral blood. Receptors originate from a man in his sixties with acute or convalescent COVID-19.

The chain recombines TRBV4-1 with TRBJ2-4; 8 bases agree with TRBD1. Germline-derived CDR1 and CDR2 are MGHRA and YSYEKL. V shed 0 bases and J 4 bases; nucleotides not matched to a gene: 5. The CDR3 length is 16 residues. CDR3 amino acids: CASSQDLTGAKNIQYF. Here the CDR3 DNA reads TGCGCCAGCAGCCAAGACTTGACAGGGGCAAAAAACATTCAGTACTTC.

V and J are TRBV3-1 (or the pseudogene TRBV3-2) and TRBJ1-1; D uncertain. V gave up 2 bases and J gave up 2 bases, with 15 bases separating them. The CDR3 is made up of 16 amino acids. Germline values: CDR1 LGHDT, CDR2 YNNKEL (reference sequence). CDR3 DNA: TGTGCCAGCAGCCAACCCACTCGAGCGGGTAACACTGAAGCTTTCTTT. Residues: CASSQPTRAGNTEAFF.

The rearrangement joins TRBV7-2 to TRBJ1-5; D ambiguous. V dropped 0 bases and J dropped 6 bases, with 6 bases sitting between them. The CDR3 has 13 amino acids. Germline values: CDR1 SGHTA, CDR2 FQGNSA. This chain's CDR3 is CASSLAEGQPQHF. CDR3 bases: TGTGCCAGCAGCTTAGCTGAGGGTCAGCCCCAGCATTTT. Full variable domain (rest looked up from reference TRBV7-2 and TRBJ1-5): GAGVSQSPSNKVTEKGKDVELRCDPISGHTALYWYRQSLGQGLEFLIYFQGNSAPDKSGLPSDRFSAERTGGSVSTLTIQRTQQEDSAVYLCASSLAEGQPQHFGDGTRLSIL.

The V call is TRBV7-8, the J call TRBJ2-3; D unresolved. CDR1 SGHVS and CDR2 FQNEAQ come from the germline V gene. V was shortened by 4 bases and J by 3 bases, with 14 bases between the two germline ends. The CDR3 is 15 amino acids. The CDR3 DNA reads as TGTGCCAGCAGCTCCTCCGATAGATGGACAGATACGCAGTATTTT. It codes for CASSSSDRWTDTQYF.

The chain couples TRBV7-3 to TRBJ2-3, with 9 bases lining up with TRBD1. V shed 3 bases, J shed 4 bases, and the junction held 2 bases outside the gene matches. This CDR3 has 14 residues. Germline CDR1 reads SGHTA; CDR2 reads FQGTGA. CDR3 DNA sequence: TGTGCCAGCAGCTTCCGGGACAGGGCAGATACGCAGTATTTT. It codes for CASSFRDRADTQYF. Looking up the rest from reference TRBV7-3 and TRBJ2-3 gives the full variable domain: GAGVSQTPSNKVTEKGKYVELRCDPISGHTALYWYRQSLGQGPEFLIYFQGTGAADDSGLPNDRFFAVRPEGSVSTLKIQRTERGDSAVYLCASSFRDRADTQYFGPGTRLTVL.

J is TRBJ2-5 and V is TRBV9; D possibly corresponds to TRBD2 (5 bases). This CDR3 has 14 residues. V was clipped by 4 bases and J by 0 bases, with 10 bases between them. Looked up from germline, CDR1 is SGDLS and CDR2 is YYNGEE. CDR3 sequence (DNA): TGTGCCAGCAGCTACACGGGAAACCAAGAGACCCAGTACTTC. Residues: CASSYTGNQETQYF.